The 3 T cell receptor beta chains presented below share a single source sample, sequenced in a study of cytomegalovirus exposure and HLA in healthy donors. The repertoire was sequenced with immunoSEQ multiplex PCR; TCRdb's copy has only in-frame clones and lacks some. The repertoire includes about 82,000 clones, about 92% of them detected once, and roughly 0.62% sits in the top ten. Sequencing used PBMCs. Receptors originate from a man between 18 and 35 years old in good health and CMV-seronegative.

The V and J genes are TRBV5-1 and TRBJ2-2; 9 nucleotides agree with TRBD1. The CDR3 totals 16 residues. Germline V lookup: CDR1 SGHRS, CDR2 YFSETQ. Unmatched junction bases numbered 7, after V lost 0 bases and J lost 7 bases. The chain's CDR3 is CASSLAGTGNIGELFF. The CDR3 DNA is TGCGCCAGCAGCTTGGCTGGGACAGGGAATATCGGGGAGCTGTTTTTT.

This chain links TRBV4-1 with TRBJ1-4; 11 bases are shared with TRBD1. The CDR3 totals 19 residues. V trimming: 3 bases; J trimming: 4 bases; junction bases outside the gene matches: 13. CDR1 is MGHRA, CDR2 YSYEKL, per germline. CDR3 protein: CASSHSMGTGGTRNEKLFF. Written as DNA, the CDR3 is TGCGCCAGCAGCCATTCCATGGGGACAGGGGGGACCCGTAATGAAAAACTGTTTTTT.

The rearrangement joins TRBV5-6 to TRBJ1-6; possible D gene TRBD1, 6 bases. Deletions cut 4 bases from V and 4 bases from J, with 15 bases between. Germline V CDR1 and CDR2: SGHDT, YYEEEE. The CDR3 consists of 16 residues. The CDR3 DNA reads as TGTGCCAGCAGCCTACAGGGAGACAGATATAATTCACCCCTCCACTTT. Protein product: CASSLQGDRYNSPLHF. Complete variable domain (other parts from reference TRBV5-6 and TRBJ1-6): DAGVTQSPTHLIKTRGQQVTLRCSPKSGHDTVSWYQQALGQGPQFIFQYYEEEERQRGNFPDRFSGHQFPNYSSELNVNALLLGDSALYLCASSLQGDRYNSPLHFGNGTRLTVT.